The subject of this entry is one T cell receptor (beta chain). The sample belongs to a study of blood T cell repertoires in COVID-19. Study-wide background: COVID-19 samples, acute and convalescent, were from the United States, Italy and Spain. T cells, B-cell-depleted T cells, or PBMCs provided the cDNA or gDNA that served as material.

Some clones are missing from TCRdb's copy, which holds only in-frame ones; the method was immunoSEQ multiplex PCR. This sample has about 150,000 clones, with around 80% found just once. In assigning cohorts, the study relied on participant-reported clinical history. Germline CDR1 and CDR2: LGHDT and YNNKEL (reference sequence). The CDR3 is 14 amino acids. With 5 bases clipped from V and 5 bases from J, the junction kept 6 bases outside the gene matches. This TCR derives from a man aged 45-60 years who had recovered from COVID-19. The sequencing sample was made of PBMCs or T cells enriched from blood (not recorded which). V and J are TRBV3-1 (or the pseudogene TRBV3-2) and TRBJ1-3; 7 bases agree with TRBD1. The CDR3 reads CASSASGGRNTIYF. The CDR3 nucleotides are TGTGCCAGCAGCGCTTCAGGGGGGAGAAACACCATATATTTT.